The clone carrying this TCR beta chain was seen at least ten times. As yet, its antigen is unknown. Sample-barcoded 5' priming and a J-beta primer mix drove a second PCR of roughly 7 to 11 cycles. TCRdb recomputed calls from the 5' RACE reads with MiXCR, one row per CDR3 protein. This sample has nearly 1 million distinct CDR3 sequences, with roughly 50% found just once. The source of the sample is a study of blood T cells in healthy people across ages. Study-level results: A roughly linear fall in TCR beta diversity per million T cells was seen with increasing age. Shifts in expanded clonotypes may have been confounded by donor CMV status, which was unknown.

V was pared by 7 bases and J by 4 bases, with 4 bases of the junction left unmatched. Per the germline V gene, CDR1 is SQVTM and CDR2 is ANQGSEA. This CDR3 contains 12 residues. The sequencing sample was made of blood. This TCR derives from a woman aged 55-69 years in good health. This chain joins TRBV29-1 and TRBJ2-1, with 7 bases matching TRBD1. This CDR3 reads CSGKGAYNEQFF. CDR3 nucleotides: TGCAGCGGTAAGGGGGCTTACAATGAGCAGTTCTTC.